This T cell receptor beta chain is from a study of cytomegalovirus exposure and HLA in healthy donors. Study results and limitations: Overall, approximately 180 TCR beta chains were annotated as cytomegalovirus-associated. It was reportedly the case that the classifier diagnosed cytomegalovirus status with high specificity and sensitivity.

Clones were read by immunoSEQ multiplex PCR, and TCRdb kept only the in-frame ones, dropping some. The repertoire consists of some 200,000 clones, with 75% to 85% occurring once and the leading ten covering over 10%. V shed 7 bases, J shed 0 bases, and the junction held 9 bases outside the gene matches. Germline assignment: CDR1 SGHRS and CDR2 YFSETQ. The CDR3 totals 16 residues. In regard to this clone: Its antigen is as yet unknown.

The material sequenced was PBMCs. The sequence was obtained from a woman younger than 45 in good health and CMV-seropositive. The chain employs TRBV5-1 and TRBJ2-7; TRBD2 aligns across 11 bases. The CDR3 sequence: CASGGLAGAPSYEQYF. The DNA for the CDR3 is TGCGCCAGCGGAGGACTAGCGGGTGCCCCCTCCTACGAGCAGTACTTC.